This entry features one TCR beta chain sequence. The sample originates from a study of blood T cell repertoires in COVID-19. The wider study: Spain, Italy and the United States supplied samples that represented acute and convalescent COVID-19. The cDNA or gDNA used as material had been derived from T cells, B-cell-depleted T cells, or PBMCs.

V shed 5 bases and J 6 bases; nucleotides not matched to a gene: 6. The CDR3 is 13 amino acids. Under the authors' procedure: Amplification of reference gene primers was used by the study to estimate nucleated cell counts. This table comes from immunoSEQ multiplex PCR, and its TCRdb copy is limited to in-frame clones, with some not included. Clone size and the V and J calls come from that table; the DNA yielded D and trimming. This table has 150,000 to 200,000 clones, 70% to 90% appearing once. The V and J genes are TRBV12-3 or TRBV12-4 and TRBJ1-2, with 7 bases fitting TRBD1. Sequencing input: peripheral blood. This clonotype originated in a human donor in a cohort sampled during active COVID-19. The CDR3, as DNA: TGTGCCAGCAGTACGGGACAGTCCCATGGCTACACCTTC. Amino acid sequence: CASSTGQSHGYTF.